The text below deals with one T cell receptor beta chain. Its antigen is unknown. CTLA-4 blockade with ipilimumab, together with focal radiation, was given to patients with chemo-refractory metastatic non-small-cell lung cancer. The CDR3 runs to 14 residues. Germline CDR1 reads MNHEY; CDR2 reads SMNVEV (reference sequence). Trimming left V 3 bases short and J 6 bases short, with 14 bases between. This specimen belongs to a study of radiotherapy plus CTLA-4 blockade in lung cancer. General observations from the study: There was expansion of tumor-derived TCR clones in blood after radiotherapy plus ipilimumab.

Sequencing was performed with immunoSEQ multiplex PCR; in TCRdb, only in-frame clones are kept and a portion is missing. The sample has under 100,000 clones; about four fifths are singletons. The chain carries TRBV27 and TRBJ1-1, with a tentative D call TRBD1 (6 bases). This clonotype originated in a human donor with non-small cell lung cancer that progressed on radiotherapy plus ipilimumab. The sample here was peripheral blood, taken from a patient treated with radiotherapy plus ipilimumab. The CDR3 loop is CASSLYRANPEAFF. The CDR3 DNA sequence: TGTGCCAGCAGTTTGTACAGGGCTAACCCTGAAGCTTTCTTT.